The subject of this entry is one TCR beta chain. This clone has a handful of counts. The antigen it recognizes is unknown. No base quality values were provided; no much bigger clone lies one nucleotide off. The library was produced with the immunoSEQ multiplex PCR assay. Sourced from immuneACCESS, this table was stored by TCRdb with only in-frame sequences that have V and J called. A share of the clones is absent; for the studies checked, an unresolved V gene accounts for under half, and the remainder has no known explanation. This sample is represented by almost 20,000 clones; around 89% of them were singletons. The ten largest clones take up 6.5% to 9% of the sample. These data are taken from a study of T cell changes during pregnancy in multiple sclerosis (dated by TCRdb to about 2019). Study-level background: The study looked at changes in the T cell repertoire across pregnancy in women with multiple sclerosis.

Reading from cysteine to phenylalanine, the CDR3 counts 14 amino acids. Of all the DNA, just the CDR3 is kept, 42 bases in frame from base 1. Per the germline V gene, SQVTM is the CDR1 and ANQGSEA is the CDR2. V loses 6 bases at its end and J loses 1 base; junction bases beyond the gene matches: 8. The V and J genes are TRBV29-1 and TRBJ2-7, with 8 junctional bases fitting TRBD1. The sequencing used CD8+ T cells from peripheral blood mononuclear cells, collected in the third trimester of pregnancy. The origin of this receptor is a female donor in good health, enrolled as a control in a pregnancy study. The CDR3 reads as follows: CSVYGTGDSYEQYF. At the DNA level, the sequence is TGCAGCGTGTACGGGACAGGAGATTCCTACGAGCAGTACTTC.